These 10 T cell receptor beta chains share one sample of origin, sequenced in a study of identical twins. In TCRdb, the 5' RACE reads were re-called with MiXCR into one record per CDR3 protein. The repertoire has 600,000 to 850,000 distinct CDR3 sequences, roughly 18% of them found once; the top ten carry over 10%. This sample was also put to use in a study of T cells expressing NK-cell markers.

Sequencing input: PBMCs. The receptors were sampled from a woman younger than 35 in good health.

The rearrangement uses TRBV6-1 and TRBJ1-5; D is ambiguous. Trimming shortened V by 1 base and J by 4 bases, and 8 bases separated the two germline ends. Looked up from germline, CDR1 is MNHNS and CDR2 is SASEGT. CDR3 length equals 14 residues. The CDR3 region is CASSEEHSNQPQHF. CDR3 DNA: TGTGCCAGCAGTGAAGAGCACAGTAATCAGCCCCAGCATTTT.

Here the CDR3 DNA reads TGTGCCAGCAGCCGAGCGGGAGCCCCAGATACGCAGTATTTT. Protein: CASSRAGAPDTQYF. This rearrangement joins TRBV7-9 to TRBJ2-3, with 8 bases fitting TRBD2. Trimming removed 5 bases from V and 4 bases from J; junction bases left unmatched: 5. Germline V gene data show CDR1 as SEHNR and CDR2 as FQNEAQ (reference sequence). CDR3 length: 14 residues. The whole variable domain, remainder taken from reference TRBV7-9 and TRBJ2-3, is DTGVSQNPRHKITKRGQNVTFRCDPISEHNRLYWYRQTLGQGPEFLTYFQNEAQLEKSRLLSDRFSAERPKGSFSTLEIQRTEQGDSAMYLCASSRAGAPDTQYFGPGTRLTVL.

The V gene is TRBV11-2, the J gene TRBJ2-7; TRBD1 agrees at 7 bases. Germline loops: CDR1 SGHAT, CDR2 FQNNGV. The ends lost 7 bases at V and 2 bases at J; junction bases unmatched: 8. This CDR3 has 14 amino acids. CDR3 DNA: TGTGCCAGCACCCTATCCGGGACAGCCTACGAGCAGTACTTC. Residues: CASTLSGTAYEQYF.

V usage is TRBV29-1 and J usage is TRBJ2-5; tentative D call: TRBD2 (5 bases). In germline, CDR1 is SQVTM, CDR2 ANQGSEA. V was clipped by 3 bases and J by 4 bases, with 9 bases between them. CDR3 length: 12 residues. The CDR3 loop is CSVEASSETQYF. The DNA of the CDR3 is TGCAGCGTTGAGGCTAGCTCAGAGACCCAGTACTTC.

The chain is built from TRBV3-1 and TRBJ2-3; no clear D gene. The germline gives CDR1 LGHDT, CDR2 YNNKEL (reference sequence). V gave up 0 bases and J gave up 0 bases, with 13 bases separating them. This CDR3 has 17 residues. Here the CDR3 DNA reads TGTGCCAGCAGCCAAGATAGCCCTGGATGGAGCACAGATACGCAGTATTTT. This gives the protein CASSQDSPGWSTDTQYF.

V usage is TRBV20-1 and J usage is TRBJ1-2; D gene ambiguous. The CDR3 consists of 13 residues. Germline values: CDR1 DFQATT, CDR2 SNEGSKA (reference sequence). The germline V and J ends were trimmed by 3 bases and 0 bases, with 8 bases remaining between them. As DNA, the CDR3 is TGCAGTGCTAGCGTAGGAGCTAACTATGGCTACACCTTC. It translates to CSASVGANYGYTF.

This clonotype was observed many times. The chain is built from TRBV5-1 and TRBJ2-7, with D perhaps given as TRBD1 or TRBD2 (5 bases each). V was clipped by 4 bases and J by 3 bases, with 23 bases between them. CDR3 length: 17 amino acids. Germline V lookup: CDR1 SGHRS, CDR2 YFSETQ. As DNA, the CDR3 is TGCGCCAGCAGCGGCTCGGGACCTCAAATCAATATCTACGAGCAGTACTTC. Its protein product is CASSGSGPQINIYEQYF.

The chain combines TRBV5-6 with TRBJ2-1; 11 bases match TRBD2. Germline trimming cut 0 bases from V and 10 bases from J; bases unmatched to any gene: 6. The CDR3 spans 15 residues. CDR1 is SGHDT and CDR2 is YYEEEE in the germline V gene. This CDR3 is CASSLDSGRGREQFF. The CDR3 coding sequence is TGTGCCAGCAGCTTGGATAGCGGGAGGGGGAGGGAGCAGTTCTTC. The full variable domain, completed using reference TRBV5-6 and TRBJ2-1, is DAGVTQSPTHLIKTRGQQVTLRCSPKSGHDTVSWYQQALGQGPQFIFQYYEEEERQRGNFPDRFSGHQFPNYSSELNVNALLLGDSALYLCASSLDSGRGREQFFGPGTRLTVL.

This clonotype was picked up a small number of times. In nucleotides, the CDR3 is TGTGCCAGCAGCGTTCTTGGGGCGGACACAGATACGCAGTATTTT. Translation: CASSVLGADTDTQYF. This rearrangement joins TRBV7-9 to TRBJ2-3; D perhaps matches TRBD1 (5 bases). V was trimmed by 5 bases and J by 2 bases, leaving 14 bases between them. Germline CDR1 SEHNR, CDR2 FQNEAQ (reference sequence). This CDR3 region has 15 residues.

This clonotype occurred a few times. The rearrangement joins TRBV20-1 to TRBJ2-7, with D perhaps given as TRBD1 or TRBD2 (5 bases each). This CDR3 comprises 12 residues. CDR1 is DFQATT and CDR2 is SNEGSKA in the germline V gene (reference sequence). Trimming left V 6 bases short and J 3 bases short, with 12 bases between. CDR3: CSAPWGNYEQYF. CDR3 nucleotide sequence: TGCAGTGCCCCGTGGGGGAACTACGAGCAGTACTTC.